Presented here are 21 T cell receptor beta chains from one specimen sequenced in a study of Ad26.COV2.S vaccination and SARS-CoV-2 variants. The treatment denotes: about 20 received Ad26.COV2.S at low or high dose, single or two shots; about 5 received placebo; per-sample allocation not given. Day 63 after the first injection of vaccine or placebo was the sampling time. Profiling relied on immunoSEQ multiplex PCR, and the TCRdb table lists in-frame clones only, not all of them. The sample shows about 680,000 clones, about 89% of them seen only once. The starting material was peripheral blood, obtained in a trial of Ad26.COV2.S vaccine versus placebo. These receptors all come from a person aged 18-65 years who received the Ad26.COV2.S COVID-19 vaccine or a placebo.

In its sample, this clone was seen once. The CDR3 DNA sequence: TGTGCCAGCACCTCTACCGGGGGCCCAGATACGCAGTATTTT. It encodes CASTSTGGPDTQYF. This chain joins TRBV11-2 and TRBJ2-3; the D gene could be TRBD1 or TRBD2 (6 bases each). Looked up from germline, CDR1 is SGHAT and CDR2 is FQNNGV. The CDR3 consists of 14 residues. Trimming removed 7 bases from V and 4 bases from J, with 15 bases in between.

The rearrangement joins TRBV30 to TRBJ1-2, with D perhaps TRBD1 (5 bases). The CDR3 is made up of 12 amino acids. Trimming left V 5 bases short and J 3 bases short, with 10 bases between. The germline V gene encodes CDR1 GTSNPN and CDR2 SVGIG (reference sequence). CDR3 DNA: TGTGCCTGGGAGGGGCAGCACTATGGCTACACCTTC. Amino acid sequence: CAWEGQHYGYTF.

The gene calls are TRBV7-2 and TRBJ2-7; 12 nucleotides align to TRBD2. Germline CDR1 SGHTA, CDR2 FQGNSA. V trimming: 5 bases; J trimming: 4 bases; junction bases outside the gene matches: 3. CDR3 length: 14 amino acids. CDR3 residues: CASSVTSGGYEQYF. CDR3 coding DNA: TGTGCCAGCAGCGTCACTAGCGGGGGGTACGAGCAGTACTTC. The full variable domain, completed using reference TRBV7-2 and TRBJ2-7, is GAGVSQSPSNKVTEKGKDVELRCDPISGHTALYWYRQSLGQGLEFLIYFQGNSAPDKSGLPSDRFSAERTGGSVSTLTIQRTQQEDSAVYLCASSVTSGGYEQYFGPGTRLTVT.

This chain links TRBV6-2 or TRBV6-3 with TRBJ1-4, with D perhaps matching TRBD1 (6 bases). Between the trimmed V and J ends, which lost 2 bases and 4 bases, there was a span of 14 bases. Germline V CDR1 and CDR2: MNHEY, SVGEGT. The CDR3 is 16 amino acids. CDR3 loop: CASSYSSGQINEKLFF. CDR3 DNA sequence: TGTGCCAGCAGTTACAGTTCCGGACAGATTAATGAAAAACTGTTTTTT.

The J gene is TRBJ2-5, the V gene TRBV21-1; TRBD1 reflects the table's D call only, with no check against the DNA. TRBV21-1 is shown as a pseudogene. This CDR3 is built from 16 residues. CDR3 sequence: CASSKGGDRGRETQYF. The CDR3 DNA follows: TGTGCCAGCAGCAAAGGTGGCGACAGGGGGCGAGAGACCCAGTACTTC.

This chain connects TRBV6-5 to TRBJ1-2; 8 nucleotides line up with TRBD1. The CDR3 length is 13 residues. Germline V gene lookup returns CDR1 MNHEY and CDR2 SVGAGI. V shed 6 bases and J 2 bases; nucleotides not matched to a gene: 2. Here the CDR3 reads CASRGTGNYGYTF. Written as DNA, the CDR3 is TGTGCCAGCAGAGGGACAGGCAACTATGGCTACACCTTC.

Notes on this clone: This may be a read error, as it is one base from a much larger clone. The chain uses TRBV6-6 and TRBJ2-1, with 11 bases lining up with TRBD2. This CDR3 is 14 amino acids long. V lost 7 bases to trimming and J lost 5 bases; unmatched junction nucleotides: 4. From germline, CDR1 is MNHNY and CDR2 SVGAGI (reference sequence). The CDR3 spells CASTGLAGHNEQFF. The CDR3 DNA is TGTGCCAGCACCGGACTAGCGGGCCACAATGAGCAGTTCTTC.

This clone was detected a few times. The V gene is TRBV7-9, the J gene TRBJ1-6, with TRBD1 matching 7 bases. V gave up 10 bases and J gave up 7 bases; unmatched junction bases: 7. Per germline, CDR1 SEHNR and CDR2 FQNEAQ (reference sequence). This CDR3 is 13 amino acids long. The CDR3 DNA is TGTGCCACGGCGGACAGGTCCAATTCACCCCTCCACTTT. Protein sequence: CATADRSNSPLHF.

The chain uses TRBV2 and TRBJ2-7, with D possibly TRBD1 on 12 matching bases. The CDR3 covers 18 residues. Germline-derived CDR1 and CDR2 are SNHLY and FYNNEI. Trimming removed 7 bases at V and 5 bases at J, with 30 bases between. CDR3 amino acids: CASTGQGALAGGLDEQYF. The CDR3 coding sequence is TGTGCCAGCACGGGACAGGGGGCCCTAGCGGGAGGCCTAGACGAGCAGTACTTC.

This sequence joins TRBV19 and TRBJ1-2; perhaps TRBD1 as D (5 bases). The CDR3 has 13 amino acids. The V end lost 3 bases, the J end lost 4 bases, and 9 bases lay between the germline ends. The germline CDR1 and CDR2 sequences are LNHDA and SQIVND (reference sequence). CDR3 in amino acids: CASSIDSAYGYTF. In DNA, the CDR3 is TGTGCCAGTAGTATCGACAGCGCCTATGGCTACACCTTC. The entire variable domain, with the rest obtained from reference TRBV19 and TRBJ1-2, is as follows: DGGITQSPKYLFRKEGQNVTLSCEQNLNHDAMYWYRQDPGQGLRLIYYSQIVNDFQKGDIAEGYSVSREKKESFPLTVTSAQKNPTAFYLCASSIDSAYGYTFGSGTRLTVV.

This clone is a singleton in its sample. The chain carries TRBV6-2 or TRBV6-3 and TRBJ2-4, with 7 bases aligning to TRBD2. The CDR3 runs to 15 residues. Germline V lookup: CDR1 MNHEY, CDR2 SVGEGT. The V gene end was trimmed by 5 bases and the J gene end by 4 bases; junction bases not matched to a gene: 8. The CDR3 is CASSTGGGGKNIQYF. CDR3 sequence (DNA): TGTGCCAGCAGTACAGGCGGGGGAGGTAAAAACATTCAGTACTTC.

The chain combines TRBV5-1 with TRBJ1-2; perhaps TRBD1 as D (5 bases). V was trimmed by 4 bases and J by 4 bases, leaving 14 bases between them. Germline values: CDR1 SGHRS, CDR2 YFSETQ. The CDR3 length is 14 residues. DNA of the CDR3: TGCGCCAGCAGCACGGGACCGGGCGGCTATGGCTACACCTTC. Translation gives CASSTGPGGYGYTF.

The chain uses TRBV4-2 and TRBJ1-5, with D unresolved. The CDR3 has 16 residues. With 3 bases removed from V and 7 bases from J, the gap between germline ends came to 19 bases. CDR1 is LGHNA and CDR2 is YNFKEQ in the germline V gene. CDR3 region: CASSQGRTAKVQPQHF. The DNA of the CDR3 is TGTGCCAGCAGCCAGGGGAGGACGGCGAAGGTCCAGCCCCAGCATTTT.

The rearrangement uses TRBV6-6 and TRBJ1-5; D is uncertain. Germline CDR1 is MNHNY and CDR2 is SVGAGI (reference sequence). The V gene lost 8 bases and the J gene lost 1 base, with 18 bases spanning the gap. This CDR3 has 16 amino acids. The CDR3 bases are TGTGCCAGCCCCCTTTCCGGACCCCCAAGCAATCAGCCCCAGCATTTT. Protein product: CASPLSGPPSNQPQHF.

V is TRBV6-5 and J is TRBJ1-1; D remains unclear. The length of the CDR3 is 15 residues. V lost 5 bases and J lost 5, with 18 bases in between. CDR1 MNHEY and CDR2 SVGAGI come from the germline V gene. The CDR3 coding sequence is TGTGCCAGCAGTATGTCCCCTATATATTTGACTGAAGCTTTCTTT. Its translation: CASSMSPIYLTEAFF.

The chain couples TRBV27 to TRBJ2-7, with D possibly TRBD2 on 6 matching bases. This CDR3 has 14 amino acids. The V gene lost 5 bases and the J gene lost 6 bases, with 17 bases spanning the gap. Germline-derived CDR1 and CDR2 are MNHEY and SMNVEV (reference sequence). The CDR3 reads CASSRDSPLVEQYF. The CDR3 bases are TGTGCCAGCAGTAGGGACTCACCGTTGGTCGAGCAGTACTTC.

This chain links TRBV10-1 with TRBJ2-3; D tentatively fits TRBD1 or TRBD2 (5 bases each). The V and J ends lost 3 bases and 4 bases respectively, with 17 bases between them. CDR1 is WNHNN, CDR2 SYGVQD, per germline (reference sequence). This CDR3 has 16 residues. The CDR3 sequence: CASSERGRNKPDTQYF. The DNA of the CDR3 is TGCGCCAGCAGTGAACGGGGCAGGAATAAACCAGATACGCAGTATTTT.

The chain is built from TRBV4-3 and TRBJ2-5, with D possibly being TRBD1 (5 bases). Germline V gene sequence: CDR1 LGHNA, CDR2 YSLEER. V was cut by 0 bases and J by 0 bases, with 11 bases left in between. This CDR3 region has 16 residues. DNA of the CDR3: TGCGCCAGCAGCCAAGATACAGGCTCGTACCAAGAGACCCAGTACTTC. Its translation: CASSQDTGSYQETQYF.

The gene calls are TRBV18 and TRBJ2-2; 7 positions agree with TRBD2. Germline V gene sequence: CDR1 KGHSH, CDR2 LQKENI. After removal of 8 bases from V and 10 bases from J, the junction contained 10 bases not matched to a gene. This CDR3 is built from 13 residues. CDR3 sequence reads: CASHAGTSEELFF. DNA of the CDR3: TGTGCCAGCCATGCTGGTACTAGCGAGGAGCTGTTTTTT.

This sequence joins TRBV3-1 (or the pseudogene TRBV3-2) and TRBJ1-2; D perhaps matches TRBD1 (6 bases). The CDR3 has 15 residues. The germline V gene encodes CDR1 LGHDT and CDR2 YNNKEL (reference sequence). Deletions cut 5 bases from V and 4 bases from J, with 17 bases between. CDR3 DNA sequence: TGTGCCAGCAGCTACCAGGGGACCTCTGTCTATGGCTACACCTTC. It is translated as CASSYQGTSVYGYTF.

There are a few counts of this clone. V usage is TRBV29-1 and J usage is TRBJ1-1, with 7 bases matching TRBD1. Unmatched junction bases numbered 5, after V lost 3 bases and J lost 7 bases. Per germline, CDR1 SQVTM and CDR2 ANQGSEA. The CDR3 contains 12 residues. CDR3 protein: CSVDNRQGEAFF. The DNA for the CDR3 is TGCAGCGTTGACAATCGACAGGGTGAAGCTTTCTTT.